Sequencing of this T cell receptor (beta chain) was carried out in a study of T cell repertoires in cytomegalovirus infection (dated by TCRdb to between 2018 and 2021). The study in broad terms: Donor HLA type was relevant to the analysis, as public TCR beta signatures indicated carriage of CMV infection together with the matching HLA type.

The CDR3 measures 16 amino acids from cysteine to phenylalanine. Just CDR3 DNA is preserved here, 48 bases in frame from base 1. V and J lose 1 base and 0 bases, and a span of 12 bases separates them. CDR1 and CDR2 are read off the germline V gene as SGHTA and FQGNSA. Notes on this clonotype: This receptor's antigen is unknown. No qualities accompany the bases; no much larger clone lies one base away.

Sequencing used an Illumina HiSeq 1500. The public sequencing data were trimmed at Q25 with fastp and processed into clonotypes with MiXCR by TCRdb, which kept only in-frame beta chains. Under each unique CDR3 protein, matching rows form one entry showing the most common genes and DNA. In all, the sample holds roughly 760,000 distinct CDR3 sequences, and less than 40% of those were seen once. In total, the top ten clones hold 2.5% to 3% of the sample. Points the paper makes about the study in general: In both this cohort and an independent cohort of 300 to 450 donors, the cumulative frequency of public TCR beta family members distinguished carriers of CMV infection plus the relevant HLA type. In the ex vivo response, HLA-C-restricted CMV-specific TCR beta clonotypes were dominant, and in two of eight donors the single most frequent clonotype came from this HLA-C-restricted group.

In this chain, TRBV7-2 is recombined with TRBJ1-2; perhaps TRBD1 is the D gene, with 6 bases matching. Sequences were obtained from PBMCs. The receptor was derived from a human donor in good health (CMV status not recorded). Some clones in this sample may be carry-over from other donors' samples. At the DNA level, the sequence is TGTGCCAGCAGCTTAGACAGGGCGACGGCTAACTATGGCTACACCTTC. Translated, this gives CASSLDRATANYGYTF.